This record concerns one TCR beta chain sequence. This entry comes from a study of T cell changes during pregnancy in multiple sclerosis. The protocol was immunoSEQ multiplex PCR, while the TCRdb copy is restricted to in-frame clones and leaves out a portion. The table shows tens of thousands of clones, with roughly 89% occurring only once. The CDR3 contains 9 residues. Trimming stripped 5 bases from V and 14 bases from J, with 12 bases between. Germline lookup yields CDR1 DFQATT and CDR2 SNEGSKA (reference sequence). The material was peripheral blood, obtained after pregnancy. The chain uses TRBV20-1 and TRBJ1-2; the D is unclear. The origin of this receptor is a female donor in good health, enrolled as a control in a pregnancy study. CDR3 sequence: CSAGPRQTF. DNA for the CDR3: TGCAGTGCTGGCCCGCGGCAAACCTTC.